Following are 4 T cell receptor beta chains from one sample sequenced in a study of T-cell memory formation after mild COVID-19. One entry per CDR3 protein, called by TCRdb with MiXCR from the 5' RACE reads. The sample records around 150,000 distinct CDR3 sequences, approximately 10% being singletons. Specimen: PBMCs or a T cell subset sorted from them (not recorded which). These receptor sequences come from a man aged 18 to 29 who had mild COVID-19 (a few samples of this study predate the infection). Cell type and time point are not known.

This clonotype appeared many times. V usage is TRBV7-6 and J usage is TRBJ1-6, with no clear D. CDR1 and CDR2 from the germline V gene are SGHVS and FNYEAQ. Trimming shortened V by 2 bases and J by 7 bases, and 12 bases separated the two germline ends. The CDR3 length is 15 residues. The DNA of the CDR3 is TGTGCCAGCAGCTTACGGCGGGGTGGGAATTCACCCCTCCACTTT. Its protein is CASSLRRGGNSPLHF.

There are a few counts of this clonotype. The genes are TRBV7-6 and TRBJ2-5; D may correspond to TRBD1 or TRBD2 (5 bases each). The CDR3 loop spans 16 amino acids. V was shortened by 8 bases and J by 1 base, with 20 bases between the two germline ends. Germline CDR1 and CDR2: SGHVS and FNYEAQ. In nucleotides, the CDR3 is TGTGCCAGCCGACGGTCGAGGGGCGGTGGCCAAGAGACCCAGTACTTC. This gives the protein CASRRSRGGGQETQYF.

V usage is TRBV4-3 and J usage is TRBJ2-3; the D gene is possibly TRBD2 (7 bases). Trimming left V 3 bases short and J 5 bases short, with 15 bases between. Germline CDR1 LGHNA, CDR2 YSLEER. This CDR3 contains 15 residues. CDR3 nucleotides: TGCGCCAGCAGCCAGGGTAGGGGGGGTCTAGATACGCAGTATTTT. Translation: CASSQGRGGLDTQYF.

In DNA, the CDR3 is TGTGCCAGCAGCTTAGGGGCAGGAAACATTCAGTACTTC. It translates to CASSLGAGNIQYF. J is TRBJ2-4 and V is TRBV11-3; D remains ambiguous. There are 13 residues in the CDR3. Germline V gene sequence: CDR1 SGHNT, CDR2 YENEEA. The ends were cut back, 1 base at V and 6 bases at J, with 7 bases in the middle.